This T cell receptor beta chain emerged from a study of neurological immune-mediated disorders. CDR1 is SGHRS, CDR2 YFSETQ, per germline. The CDR3 loop spans 16 amino acids. This clonotype was seen more than once but under ten times. An end of the junction does not agree with germline; a read error may underlie this. A single record per CDR3 protein comes from TCRdb applying MiXCR to the 5' RACE reads. The sample gives roughly 67,000 distinct CDR3 sequences, roughly 3.7% of which show up once; just over 2.5% is in the top ten. The chain is built from TRBV5-1 and TRBJ1-6; D unresolved. Sequenced: PBMCs. This sequence was found in a man aged 45 to 65 with multiple sclerosis. The CDR3 here is CASSLAGSSYNSPLNF. In DNA, the CDR3 is TGCGCCAGCAGCTTGGCCGGAAGCTCCTATAATTCACCCCTCAACTTT. Full variable domain (remainder filled in from reference TRBV5-1 and TRBJ1-6): KAGVTQTPRYLIKTRGQQVTLSCSPISGHRSVSWYQQTPGQGLQFLFEYFSETQRNKGNFPGRFSGRQFSNSRSEMNVSTLELGDSALYLCASSLAGSSYNSPLNFGNGTRLTVT.